A single T cell receptor beta chain is shown here with its context. The sample belongs to a study of blood T cell repertoires in COVID-19. Turning to the study itself: COVID-19 samples collected from the United States, Italy and Spain covered acute and convalescent phases. PBMCs, B-cell-depleted T cells, or T cells were the source of the cDNA or gDNA that made up the material.

Per the original data handling: Amplified reference gene primers provided the basis for estimating nucleated cell counts. Assay: immunoSEQ multiplex PCR; the TCRdb copy retains only in-frame clones and omits some. The DNA gave D and trimming, while V, J and clone size come from that table. The sample records approximately 100,000 clones, 87% being singletons. The TCR sequence derives from a man aged 45-60 years in a cohort sampled during active COVID-19. Specimen: peripheral blood.

CDR3 DNA: TGTGCCAGCAGTTTAAGTGGCAGGAACTATGGCTACACCTTC. This codes for CASSLSGRNYGYTF. V gene TRBV27 combines with J gene TRBJ1-2; D unresolved. V was cut by 2 bases and J by 2 bases, with 9 bases left in between. Germline V gives CDR1 MNHEY, CDR2 SMNVEV (reference sequence). CDR3 length: 14 amino acids.